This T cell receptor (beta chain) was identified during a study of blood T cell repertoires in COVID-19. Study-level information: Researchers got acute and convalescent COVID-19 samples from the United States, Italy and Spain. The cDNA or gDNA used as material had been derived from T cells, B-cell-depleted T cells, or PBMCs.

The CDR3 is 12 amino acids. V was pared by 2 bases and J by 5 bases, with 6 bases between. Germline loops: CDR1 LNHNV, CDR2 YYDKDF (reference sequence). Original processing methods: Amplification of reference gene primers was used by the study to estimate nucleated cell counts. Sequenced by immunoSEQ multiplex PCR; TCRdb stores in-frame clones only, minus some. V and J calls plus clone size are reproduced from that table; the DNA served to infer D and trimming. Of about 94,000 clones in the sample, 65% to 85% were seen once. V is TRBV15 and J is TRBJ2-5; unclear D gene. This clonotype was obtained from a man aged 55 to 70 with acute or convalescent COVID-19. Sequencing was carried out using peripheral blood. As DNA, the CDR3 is TGTGCCACCAGCAGAAAGGAGGAGACCCAGTACTTC. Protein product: CATSRKEETQYF.